The 20 T cell receptor beta chains below come from one sample, sequenced in a study of identical twins. Each CDR3 protein is one row after TCRdb ran MiXCR on the 5' RACE reads. The table includes about 890,000 distinct CDR3 sequences, around 12% detected once. This sample also belongs to another study, concerning yellow fever vaccine responses in identical twins.

Specimen: PBMCs. The origin of the receptors is a woman aged 18-30 years in good health.

This clonotype was observed a handful of times. The chain joins TRBV6-6 to TRBJ2-7; tentative D call: TRBD2 (7 bases). Trimming stripped 5 bases from V and 5 bases from J, with 13 bases between. CDR1 and CDR2 (germline): MNHNY, SVGAGI (reference sequence). There are 13 residues in the CDR3. The DNA of the CDR3 is TGTGCCAGCAGTCCCCCGGGGGGCAACGAGCAGTACTTC. This gives the protein CASSPPGGNEQYF.

The chain has TRBV19 and TRBJ2-1; 10 nucleotides align to TRBD1. The CDR3 covers 14 residues. Germline trimming cut 10 bases from V and 4 bases from J; bases unmatched to any gene: 7. CDR1 LNHDA and CDR2 SQIVND come from the germline V gene (reference sequence). CDR3 DNA sequence: TGTGCCACCTGGGACAGGGGTCCTTACAATGAGCAGTTCTTC. It encodes CATWDRGPYNEQFF. The whole variable domain, filled in from reference TRBV19 and TRBJ2-1, reads DGGITQSPKYLFRKEGQNVTLSCEQNLNHDAMYWYRQDPGQGLRLIYYSQIVNDFQKGDIAEGYSVSREKKESFPLTVTSAQKNPTAFYLCATWDRGPYNEQFFGPGTRLTVL.

The genes are TRBV20-1 and TRBJ1-6, with D uncertain. Looked up from germline, CDR1 is DFQATT and CDR2 is SNEGSKA (reference sequence). This CDR3 spans 14 amino acids. V lost 6 bases and J 5 bases, leaving 14 bases between the germline ends. The CDR3 is CSAADPWNNSPLHF. The CDR3, as DNA: TGCAGTGCGGCCGACCCCTGGAATAATTCACCCCTCCACTTT.

The table lists this clonotype with a few counts. V and J are TRBV5-1 and TRBJ1-2; maybe TRBD1 (6 bases). The CDR3 has 14 amino acids. Germline CDR1 SGHRS, CDR2 YFSETQ. V was pared by 5 bases and J by 1 base, with 12 bases between. The CDR3 nucleotides are TGCGCCAGCAGATACTCAGGGGATAACTATGGCTACACCTTC. Translation: CASRYSGDNYGYTF.

There are a few counts of this clonotype. This sequence joins TRBV10-3 and TRBJ2-2, with TRBD1 identical over 7 bases. The ends lost 11 bases at V and 7 bases at J; junction bases unmatched: 7. The CDR3 is made up of 12 amino acids. Germline loops: CDR1 ENHRY, CDR2 SYGVKD. DNA of the CDR3: TGTGCCCTCCAGGGGGACGGCGGGGAGCTGTTTTTT. Protein: CALQGDGGELFF.

This clonotype was recorded at least ten times. The chain links TRBV7-9 to TRBJ1-5, with 8 bases aligning to TRBD1. The CDR3 contains 15 residues. From germline, CDR1 is SEHNR and CDR2 FQNEAQ (reference sequence). The trim removed 3 bases at V and 4 bases at J, leaving 5 bases unmatched. The CDR3 protein is CASSLGQDRNQPQHF. CDR3 sequence (DNA): TGTGCCAGCAGCTTGGGACAGGACCGAAATCAGCCCCAGCATTTT.

This clonotype was counted between two and nine times. V and J are TRBV12-3 or TRBV12-4 and TRBJ2-5; tentative D call: TRBD2 (6 bases). V lost 3 bases and J lost 1, with 18 bases in between. This CDR3 has 17 residues. The CDR3 here is CASSFAGNRGPQETQYF. CDR3 coding DNA: TGTGCCAGCAGTTTTGCGGGGAACAGAGGGCCCCAAGAGACCCAGTACTTC.

Only a few counts were recorded for this clonotype. CDR3 coding DNA: TGTGCCAGCAGCTTAGCCCACAGGTCCTACAATGAGCAGTTCTTC. The encoded protein is CASSLAHRSYNEQFF. The chain has TRBV11-3 and TRBJ2-1, with D possibly being TRBD1 (5 bases). This CDR3 is 15 amino acids long. In germline, CDR1 is SGHNT, CDR2 YENEEA. Trimming pared 1 base from V and 1 base from J, leaving 8 bases between.

This chain uses TRBV5-6 with TRBJ2-3; maybe TRBD2 (7 bases). Germline CDR1 SGHDT, CDR2 YYEEEE. V lost 6 bases and J lost 2, with 22 bases in between. The CDR3 consists of 17 residues. CDR3 protein: CASTRRGAILLTDTQYF. The CDR3 DNA follows: TGTGCCAGCACCCGACGGGGGGCGATCCTTCTCACAGATACGCAGTATTTT.

The chain links TRBV14 to TRBJ2-6; a possible D gene is TRBD2 (5 bases). This CDR3 has 14 amino acids. Germline V CDR1 and CDR2: SGHDN, FVKESK. Deletions cut 6 bases from V and 2 bases from J, with 8 bases between. The CDR3 protein is CASRLGPGANVLTF. The CDR3 coding sequence is TGTGCCAGCAGACTAGGGCCTGGGGCCAACGTCCTGACTTTC.

V usage is TRBV2 and J usage is TRBJ1-5; TRBD1 is a possible D gene (6 bases). V lost 4 bases to trimming and J lost 2 bases, with 15 bases between them. This CDR3 contains 16 residues. CDR1 is SNHLY, CDR2 FYNNEI, per germline. The CDR3 loop reads CASSVPPGGGNQPQHF. As DNA, the CDR3 is TGTGCCAGCAGTGTCCCCCCCGGGGGCGGCAATCAGCCCCAGCATTTT.

This clonotype showed up just a few times. This chain links TRBV10-3 with TRBJ2-5; 7 positions agree with TRBD2. V was pared by 10 bases and J by 5 bases, with 16 bases of the junction left unmatched. Germline assignment: CDR1 ENHRY and CDR2 SYGVKD. CDR3 length: 15 residues. This CDR3 reads CATSGLAEKGETQYF. CDR3 nucleotide sequence: TGTGCCACCTCGGGGCTAGCGGAGAAAGGGGAGACCCAGTACTTC.

This clonotype has just a few counts. The genes are TRBV7-3 and TRBJ2-5; possible D gene TRBD2, 6 bases. The V and J ends lost 6 bases and 4 bases respectively, with 18 bases between them. The CDR3 sequence is 15 residues long. Germline CDR1 is SGHTA and CDR2 is FQGTGA. CDR3 DNA: TGTGCCAGCAGTTCGCACGGGGGTTCGGGAGAGACCCAGTACTTC. It yields the protein CASSSHGGSGETQYF. The whole variable domain, filled in from reference TRBV7-3 and TRBJ2-5, reads GAGVSQTPSNKVTEKGKYVELRCDPISGHTALYWYRQSLGQGPEFLIYFQGTGAADDSGLPNDRFFAVRPEGSVSTLKIQRTERGDSAVYLCASSSHGGSGETQYFGPGTRLLVL.

The chain carries TRBV14 and TRBJ2-3; the D gene is possibly TRBD2 (6 bases). Germline CDR1 and CDR2: SGHDN and FVKESK. V lost 1 base, J lost 5 bases, and 10 bases lay in between. The CDR3 contains 14 residues. The CDR3, as DNA: TGTGCCAGCAGCCAAGGGTCGGGAGTAGATACGCAGTATTTT. Residues: CASSQGSGVDTQYF.

The V and J genes are TRBV5-1 and TRBJ2-2, with D unclear. V was shortened by 4 bases and J by 6 bases, with 22 bases between the two germline ends. This CDR3 spans 17 amino acids. The germline V gene encodes CDR1 SGHRS and CDR2 YFSETQ. The CDR3 protein is CASSTEPGLALSGELFF. CDR3 sequence (DNA): TGCGCCAGCAGCACGGAACCGGGCCTGGCCCTTTCCGGGGAGCTGTTTTTT.

This clonotype was picked up a small number of times. The genes are TRBV5-1 and TRBJ2-2; D is perhaps TRBD2 (5 bases). The germline V gene has CDR1 SGHRS and CDR2 YFSETQ. The CDR3 consists of 14 residues. The V end lost 3 bases, the J end lost 5 bases, and 11 bases lay between the germline ends. CDR3 DNA sequence: TGCGCCAGCAGCTCTGGTGAGCGGACCGGGGAGCTGTTTTTT. It translates to CASSSGERTGELFF.

The table lists this clonotype with many counts. The chain recombines TRBV12-3 or TRBV12-4 with TRBJ2-4; TRBD1 matches 8 bases. V dropped 5 bases and J dropped 10; count of bases not matched to a gene: 7. This CDR3 spans 13 amino acids. The CDR3 nucleotides read TGTGCCAGCAGTGCCTCGACAGGGGATATTCAGTACTTC. It is translated as CASSASTGDIQYF.

This rearrangement joins TRBV5-4 to TRBJ2-2, with a possible D match to TRBD1 (6 bases). The V and J ends lost 5 bases and 2 bases respectively, with 7 bases between them. Looked up from germline, CDR1 is SGHNT and CDR2 is YYREEE (reference sequence). This CDR3 spans 13 amino acids. For the CDR3, the DNA is TGTGCCAGCAGGGGACACAACACCGGGGAGCTGTTTTTT. This encodes CASRGHNTGELFF.

This clonotype was observed at least ten times. This rearrangement joins TRBV7-2 to TRBJ2-1; 7 bases fit TRBD2. V gave up 2 bases and J gave up 9 bases; unmatched junction bases: 4. The CDR3 has 13 residues. Germline CDR1 SGHTA, CDR2 FQGNSA. CDR3 loop: CASSLPKRGEQFF. The CDR3 region has the DNA TGTGCCAGCAGCTTACCGAAGCGGGGTGAGCAGTTCTTC.

This clonotype appeared a few times. The CDR3 is CASKVSGSYEQYF. The CDR3 DNA sequence: TGTGCCAGCAAGGTCTCAGGGTCCTACGAGCAGTACTTC. The V call is TRBV6-1, the J call TRBJ2-7, with D possibly matching TRBD1 (5 bases). Germline V CDR1 and CDR2: MNHNS, SASEGT. The CDR3 is 13 amino acids. The V end lost 7 bases, the J end lost 1 base, and 11 bases lay between the germline ends.